One T cell receptor (beta chain) is described in this entry. These data originate in a study of spatial heterogeneity in lung cancer. V lost 0 bases, J lost 8 bases, and 7 bases lay in between. The CDR3 is 12 amino acids. The germline gives CDR1 KGHSY, CDR2 FQNENV. Single TCR cDNA molecules each had their own unique molecular identifier. TCRdb itself ran the 5' RACE reads through MiXCR, one entry per CDR3 protein. The sample shows approximately 41,000 distinct CDR3 sequences, over 9.5% of them seen only once. Documented time point: blood at routine non-recurrence follow-up after resection. The chain is built from TRBV16 and TRBJ1-2; D is uncertain. Sequenced here: PBMCs, sampled at follow-up. The TCR sequence derives from a female donor with early-stage non-small cell lung cancer. The CDR3 is CASSQSRTGYTF. CDR3 coding DNA: TGTGCCAGCAGCCAATCCCGGACGGGCTACACCTTC.